This T cell receptor (beta chain) originates from a study of blood T cell repertoires in COVID-19. On the study more broadly: Whether acute or convalescent, the COVID-19 samples came from the United States, Italy and Spain. From T cells, B-cell-depleted T cells, or PBMCs came the material, which was cDNA or gDNA.

Original processing notes: Estimated nucleated cell counts came from reference gene primer amplification. Clones were sequenced by immunoSEQ multiplex PCR, and TCRdb holds only the in-frame ones, with some missing. V and J calls and clone size are copied from that table; D and trimming were computed from the DNA. The sample consists of some 350,000 clones, 80% to 90% of them appearing once. V lost 1 base and J lost 7, with 10 bases in between. Germline V gene data show CDR1 as LGHDT and CDR2 as YNNKEL (reference sequence). The CDR3 covers 13 residues. This receptor was identified in a man aged 25-45 years with active or convalescent COVID-19. What was sequenced was peripheral blood. The chain uses TRBV3-1 (or the pseudogene TRBV3-2) and TRBJ2-5; a weak D match, TRBD1 (5 bases). The CDR3: CASSQGTRGTQYF. The CDR3 region has the DNA TGTGCCAGCAGCCAAGGAACAAGGGGGACCCAGTACTTC.